What follows describes a single T cell receptor (beta chain). Its antigen is currently not known. There are no base qualities to consult, and no much larger clone falls within one base. This sample includes further DNA sequences coding for the same CDR3. Samples from volunteer blood donors who had recovered from COVID-19 were contributed by a second Seattle source. Each collaborating institution followed its own protocols to collect whole blood in K2EDTA tubes. For TCRbeta analysis, collaborators shipped samples in one of three forms: frozen whole blood, isolated PBMCs, or DNA extracted from either of those sample types. This sample was taken from a study of blood T cell repertoires in COVID-19 (dated by TCRdb to 2019 to 2021). In terms of the full investigation: Collaborator samples came from the United States, Italy and Spain and covered acute and convalescent phases of COVID-19. Samples were obtained from the ongoing ImmuneRACE study (first 160 participants) and from over 1,000 subjects provided by 6 global collaborators. The sample metadata nearly always contained a de-identified subject ID, COVID-19 status, age in years and sex. Subjects who had been exposed to COVID-19, were actively infected with it, or had recovered from it provided the deeply sampled blood TCRbeta repertoires that made up the dataset. The material from the prospective study consisted of cDNA or gDNA derived from T cells, B-cell-depleted T cells, or PBMCs. A freely available public database, intended as a resource for researchers studying the immune response to SARS-CoV-2, is where the repertoires were released. Where available, HLA class I and class II types were obtained from metadata supplied by the sample provider rather than from assay-based typing.

The immunoSEQ Assay, a bias-controlled multiplex PCR, was used to amplify TCRbeta CDR3 regions from genomic DNA. The authors' analysis ran thus. The number of nucleated cells in each sample was estimated from the amplification of reference gene primers within the assay. Sequence reads were collapsed and filtered to measure the absolute abundance of every unique TCRbeta CDR3 rearrangement. For each sample, productive Simpson clonality was calculated as the square root of Simpson's diversity index over productive rearrangements. This immuneACCESS table, as held by TCRdb, lists in-frame sequences with V and J called but not all clones. Of the missing ones, under half trace to an unresolved V gene in checked studies; the others have no known cause. V and J calls and clone size come straight from that table; D and trimming were deduced from the DNA. The sample records just over 250,000 clones, about 88% of which are singletons. The ten biggest clones cover roughly 4% of the sample.

Study-wide findings and limitations: The quantity of clinical and demographic metadata differed by source and by participant and was supplied without curation.

Its CDR3 holds 13 amino acids, cysteine through phenylalanine. Of the read, only the CDR3 DNA is kept; its 39 bases are in frame from base 1. Trimming accounts for 6 bases at V and 4 bases at J, while the number of junction bases matched to no gene is 2. Recombination connected TRBV12-3 or TRBV12-4 to TRBJ1-5, with TRBD1 identical over 8 junction bases. The sequence was collected from a man aged 55 to 69 who had recovered from COVID-19. Sequences were obtained from peripheral blood. The CDR3 loop reads CASRGTGNQPQHF. The DNA is as follows: TGTGCCAGCAGAGGGACAGGTAATCAGCCCCAGCATTTT.